The 27 T cell receptor beta chains below come from one sample, sequenced in a study of blood T cell repertoires in COVID-19. Sequencing used immunoSEQ multiplex PCR; TCRdb keeps in-frame clones, though not all of them. The table includes around 100,000 clones, roughly 84% detected once. Material for sequencing was peripheral blood. These receptors originate from a woman aged 65 to 85 with acute or convalescent COVID-19.

The CDR3 loop is CASSVTSGGADEQYF. DNA for the CDR3: TGTGCCAGCAGCGTGACTAGCGGGGGGGCCGACGAGCAGTACTTC. This chain uses TRBV5-4 with TRBJ2-7, with 14 bases identical to TRBD2. Trimming took 4 bases from V and 5 from J; bases not matched to a gene: 5. CDR3 size: 15 residues. Germline-derived CDR1 and CDR2 are SGHNT and YYREEE (reference sequence).

The chain is built from TRBV2 and TRBJ2-3; 8 nucleotides line up with TRBD1. The CDR3 runs to 14 residues. The junction had 3 bases not matched to a gene; V was cut back by 5 bases and J by 2 bases. Germline CDR1 reads SNHLY; CDR2 reads FYNNEI. CDR3 in DNA: TGTGCCAGCAGTAGGACAGGGCTCACAGATACGCAGTATTTT. Its protein product is CASSRTGLTDTQYF.

The V and J genes are TRBV12-5 and TRBJ1-1; D remains unclear. V dropped 0 bases and J dropped 4 bases, with 9 bases sitting between them. In germline, CDR1 is LGHNT, CDR2 FRNRAP. The CDR3 is 14 residues long. The CDR3 coding sequence is TGTGCTAGTGGTTTGGTACGAGGTGGCACTGAAGCTTTCTTT. It encodes CASGLVRGGTEAFF. Full variable domain (missing parts from reference TRBV12-5 and TRBJ1-1): DARVTQTPRHKVTEMGQEVTMRCQPILGHNTVFWYRQTMMQGLELLAYFRNRAPLDDSGMPKDRFSAEMPDATLATLKIQPSEPRDSAVYFCASGLVRGGTEAFFGQGTRLTVV.

J is TRBJ2-7 and V is TRBV2; TRBD2 agrees at 7 bases. In germline, CDR1 is SNHLY, CDR2 FYNNEI. There are 16 residues in the CDR3. Germline trimming cut 2 bases from V and 7 bases from J; bases unmatched to any gene: 14. The CDR3 sequence: CASSETPPDMGGEQYF. The CDR3 coding sequence is TGTGCCAGCAGTGAAACCCCCCCCGACATGGGAGGGGAGCAGTACTTC. The full variable domain, with the rest looked up from reference TRBV2 and TRBJ2-7, is EPEVTQTPSHQVTQMGQEVILRCVPISNHLYFYWYRQILGQKVEFLVSFYNNEISEKSEIFDDQFSVERPDGSNFTLKIRSTKLEDSAMYFCASSETPPDMGGEQYFGPGTRLTVT.

The chain recombines TRBV9 with TRBJ1-4, with 9 bases lining up with TRBD1. Germline V gives CDR1 SGDLS, CDR2 YYNGEE. Losses at the gene ends were 2 bases for V and 8 bases for J; bases not matched to a gene: 10. This CDR3 has 16 amino acids. This chain's CDR3 is CASSVGQGRGEEKLFF. CDR3 coding DNA: TGTGCCAGCAGCGTGGGACAGGGTCGGGGGGAGGAAAAACTGTTTTTT.

This chain joins TRBV3-1 (or the pseudogene TRBV3-2) and TRBJ1-2, with D unclear. The CDR3 spans 13 residues. Trimming cost V 3 bases and J 0 bases, with 5 bases left between them. In germline, CDR1 is LGHDT, CDR2 YNNKEL (reference sequence). This CDR3 is CASSQTTNYGYTF. DNA of the CDR3: TGTGCCAGCAGCCAGACAACTAACTATGGCTACACCTTC.

The chain employs TRBV7-6 and TRBJ2-3; D not resolved. CDR1 and CDR2 from the germline V gene are SGHVS and FNYEAQ. The V end lost 7 bases, the J end lost 4 bases, and 18 bases lay between the germline ends. The length of the CDR3 is 15 residues. CDR3 sequence: CASTLSTLPADTQYF. CDR3 nucleotide sequence: TGTGCCAGCACCCTCAGTACCCTCCCCGCAGATACGCAGTATTTT.

This sequence joins TRBV6-5 and TRBJ1-6; 7 bases match TRBD1. CDR1 MNHEY and CDR2 SVGAGI come from the germline V gene. CDR3 length equals 15 residues. The V and J ends lost 5 bases and 0 bases, in that order; junction bases with no gene match: 1. CDR3 amino acids: CASSTGASYNSPLHF. The CDR3 DNA reads as TGTGCCAGCAGTACAGGGGCCTCCTATAATTCACCCCTCCACTTT.

The chain is built from TRBV6-5 and TRBJ2-7; 7 bases map to TRBD2. V dropped 3 bases and J dropped 5; count of bases not matched to a gene: 13. Germline V gene sequence: CDR1 MNHEY, CDR2 SVGAGI. The CDR3 loop spans 16 amino acids. In nucleotides, the CDR3 is TGTGCCAGCAGTTATCTCCCCGGGGAGGGTCCAAACGAGCAGTACTTC. Protein product: CASSYLPGEGPNEQYF.

The count of this clone is one. The rearrangement links TRBV4-1 to TRBJ1-2; D gene unclear. Germline-derived CDR1 and CDR2 are MGHRA and YSYEKL. The CDR3 totals 16 residues. V lost 0 bases to trimming and J lost 2 bases, with 13 bases between them. This CDR3 reads CASSQEGSGKNYGYTF. CDR3 bases: TGCGCCAGCAGCCAAGAAGGCTCAGGCAAGAACTATGGCTACACCTTC.

The chain carries TRBV7-3 and TRBJ1-1, with 7 bases matching TRBD1. The junction had 5 bases not matched to a gene; V was cut back by 5 bases and J by 2 bases. There are 14 residues in the CDR3. CDR1 SGHTA and CDR2 FQGTGA come from the germline V gene. CDR3 nucleotides: TGTGCCAGCAGCCGACAGGGCGGAAACACTGAAGCTTTCTTT. Residues: CASSRQGGNTEAFF.

This chain joins TRBV18 and TRBJ2-5, with a tentative D call TRBD2 (6 bases). V shed 5 bases and J shed 5 bases, with 12 bases lying between them. CDR1 and CDR2 from the germline V gene are KGHSH and LQKENI. CDR3 length: 13 amino acids. CDR3 bases: TGTGCCAGCTCAACCGGGGGAGGCGAGACCCAGTACTTC. It translates to CASSTGGGETQYF.

The rearrangement uses TRBV2 and TRBJ2-7; 8 bases fit TRBD2. V gave up 3 bases and J gave up 2 bases; unmatched junction bases: 6. This CDR3 region has 15 residues. Per the germline V gene, CDR1 is SNHLY and CDR2 is FYNNEI. The CDR3 here is CASSDVTSVTYEQYF. DNA of the CDR3: TGTGCCAGCAGTGATGTGACTAGCGTCACCTACGAGCAGTACTTC.

The gene calls are TRBV6-1 and TRBJ2-1, with 9 positions matching TRBD2. Germline loops: CDR1 MNHNS, CDR2 SASEGT. Unmatched junction bases numbered 8, after V lost 4 bases and J lost 4 bases. CDR3 length: 16 residues. The CDR3 here is CASSGSLAGPYNEQFF. For the CDR3, the DNA is TGTGCCAGCAGTGGAAGTCTAGCGGGACCATACAATGAGCAGTTCTTC.

The J gene is TRBJ1-4, the V gene TRBV9; D perhaps matches TRBD1 (5 bases). CDR1 SGDLS and CDR2 YYNGEE come from the germline V gene. With 4 bases removed from V and 8 bases from J, the gap between germline ends came to 18 bases. The CDR3 runs 15 residues. The CDR3 DNA follows: TGTGCCAGCAGCCCTTACACCCCGGGGGAAGAAAAACTGTTTTTT. It yields the protein CASSPYTPGEEKLFF.

V and J are TRBV2 and TRBJ1-2, with a weak D call TRBD1 (5 bases). V was trimmed by 0 bases and J by 6 bases, leaving 11 bases between them. This CDR3 spans 14 amino acids. Germline V gene lookup returns CDR1 SNHLY and CDR2 FYNNEI. The CDR3 bases are TGTGCCAGCAGTGAAGCTGTGGGGGGAGATGGCTACACCTTC. This gives the protein CASSEAVGGDGYTF. The full variable domain, its missing parts supplied by reference TRBV2 and TRBJ1-2, is EPEVTQTPSHQVTQMGQEVILRCVPISNHLYFYWYRQILGQKVEFLVSFYNNEISEKSEIFDDQFSVERPDGSNFTLKIRSTKLEDSAMYFCASSEAVGGDGYTFGSGTRLTVV.

The V and J genes are TRBV7-7 and TRBJ2-7; the D gene is possibly TRBD1 (5 bases). V lost 4 bases and J 2 bases, leaving 15 bases between the germline ends. Germline CDR1 reads SSHAT; CDR2 reads FNYEAQ (reference sequence). The CDR3 sequence is 15 residues long. CDR3 in amino acids: CASSSGEGATYEQYF. Here the CDR3 DNA reads TGTGCCAGCAGCTCCGGAGAAGGGGCCACCTACGAGCAGTACTTC. The variable domain in full, completed from reference TRBV7-7 and TRBJ2-7, reads GAGVSQSPRYKVTKRGQDVTLRCDPISSHATLYWYQQALGQGPEFLTYFNYEAQPDKSGLPSDRFSAERPEGSISTLTIQRTEQRDSAMYRCASSSGEGATYEQYFGPGTRLTVT.

This chain connects TRBV19 to TRBJ2-2; D may be TRBD2 (6 bases). Germline V CDR1 and CDR2: LNHDA, SQIVND (reference sequence). This CDR3 has 16 residues. With 3 bases removed from V and 3 bases from J, the gap between germline ends came to 14 bases. CDR3 in DNA: TGTGCCAGTAGTATTCGGGGGAGGCCCGACACCGGGGAGCTGTTTTTT. Its protein is CASSIRGRPDTGELFF.

CDR3 region: CASSTGGNTEAFF. CDR3 coding DNA: TGTGCCAGCTCAACAGGGGGGAACACTGAAGCTTTCTTT. V and J are TRBV18 and TRBJ1-1; the match to TRBD1 covers 8 bases. Germline CDR1 and CDR2: KGHSH and LQKENI. V lost 5 bases, J lost 1 base, and 0 bases stayed unmatched. This CDR3 spans 13 amino acids.

V and J are TRBV9 and TRBJ1-1; the D gene is possibly TRBD1 (5 bases). V was clipped by 4 bases and J by 0 bases, with 13 bases between them. In germline, CDR1 is SGDLS, CDR2 YYNGEE. This CDR3 has 15 residues. DNA of the CDR3: TGTGCCAGCAGCTCCTTAGGACAAATGAACACTGAAGCTTTCTTT. It translates to CASSSLGQMNTEAFF. The full variable domain, its missing parts supplied by reference TRBV9 and TRBJ1-1, is DSGVTQTPKHLITATGQRVTLRCSPRSGDLSVYWYQQSLDQGLQFLIQYYNGEERAKGNILERFSAQQFPDLHSELNLSSLELGDSALYFCASSSLGQMNTEAFFGQGTRLTVV.

The chain joins TRBV6-5 to TRBJ2-1; 8 bases line up with TRBD2. CDR3 length: 14 residues. In germline, CDR1 is MNHEY, CDR2 SVGAGI. V gave up 8 bases and J gave up 9 bases; unmatched junction bases: 12. Here the CDR3 DNA reads TGTGCCAGCGCGTCGTCGGGGGGGGTATTTGAGCAGTTCTTC. Protein sequence: CASASSGGVFEQFF.

The count of this clone is one. CDR3 loop: CASSFEAGGSTDTQYF. In DNA, the CDR3 is TGCGCCAGCAGCTTTGAGGCAGGGGGGTCCACAGATACGCAGTATTTT. The chain is built from TRBV5-1 and TRBJ2-3; a weak D match, TRBD1 (7 bases). Germline CDR1 reads SGHRS; CDR2 reads YFSETQ. Trimming took off 2 bases at V and 2 bases at J, with 15 bases between the two ends. This CDR3 comprises 16 residues.

V is TRBV2 and J is TRBJ2-3; 9 bases are a match to TRBD2. CDR1 SNHLY and CDR2 FYNNEI come from the germline V gene. The trim removed 4 bases at V and 0 bases at J, leaving 2 bases unmatched. This CDR3 has 15 amino acids. For the CDR3, the DNA is TGTGCCAGCAGTGCTAGCGGGGACAGCACAGATACGCAGTATTTT. Translating gives CASSASGDSTDTQYF.

The chain joins TRBV20-1 to TRBJ2-1; D gene uncertain. The CDR3 length is 13 residues. The ends were cut back, 4 bases at V and 7 bases at J, with 14 bases in the middle. Per the germline V gene, CDR1 is DFQATT and CDR2 is SNEGSKA (reference sequence). This chain's CDR3 is CSATDRALNEQFF. The CDR3 DNA reads as TGCAGTGCTACTGACCGAGCCCTTAATGAGCAGTTCTTC.

J is TRBJ2-3 and V is TRBV7-6, with TRBD2 matching over 16 bases. V shed 5 bases and J 7 bases; nucleotides not matched to a gene: 6. Germline CDR1 and CDR2: SGHVS and FNYEAQ. The CDR3 extends over 16 amino acids. The CDR3 loop reads CASSPGTSGGDYTQYF. Written as DNA, the CDR3 is TGTGCCAGCAGCCCAGGGACTAGCGGGGGGGATTATACGCAGTATTTT.

The chain uses TRBV5-4 and TRBJ2-1, with TRBD1 matching over 8 bases. Trimming cost V 4 bases and J 3 bases; bases outside gene matches: 6. This CDR3 is built from 15 residues. Germline V lookup: CDR1 SGHNT, CDR2 YYREEE (reference sequence). The CDR3 nucleotides read TGTGCCAGCAGCCGTGGGACAGGAATCTACAATGAGCAGTTCTTC. Amino acids: CASSRGTGIYNEQFF.

This clone appeared a few times. The chain couples TRBV7-9 to TRBJ1-5; D unresolved. The CDR3 length is 14 residues. Trimming removed 7 bases at V and 2 bases at J, with 12 bases between. Germline CDR1 is SEHNR and CDR2 is FQNEAQ (reference sequence). The CDR3 loop is CASTLGGGNQPQHF. CDR3 sequence (DNA): TGTGCCAGCACGCTAGGCGGAGGCAATCAGCCCCAGCATTTT.